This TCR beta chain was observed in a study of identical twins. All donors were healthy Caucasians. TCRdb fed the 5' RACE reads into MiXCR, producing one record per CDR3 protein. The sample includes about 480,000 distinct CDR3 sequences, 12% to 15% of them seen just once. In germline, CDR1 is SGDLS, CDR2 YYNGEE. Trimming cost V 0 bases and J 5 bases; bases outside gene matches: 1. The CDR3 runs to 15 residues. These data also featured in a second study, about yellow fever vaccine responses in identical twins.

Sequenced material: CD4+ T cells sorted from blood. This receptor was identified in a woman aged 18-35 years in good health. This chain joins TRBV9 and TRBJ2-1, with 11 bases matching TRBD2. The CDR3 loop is CASSVEGLADNEQFF. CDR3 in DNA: TGTGCCAGCAGCGTAGAGGGACTAGCGGACAATGAGCAGTTCTTC.